The 18 T cell receptor beta chains listed next were all sequenced from one sample in a study of CD8 T cells in ankylosing spondylitis. Study results and caveats: There was a TCR beta motif, made of eight highly homologous variants, that appeared characteristic of ankylosing spondylitis blood.

These receptors lack a known antigen. TCRdb fed the 5' RACE reads into MiXCR, producing one record per CDR3 protein. The sample lists 330,000 or so distinct CDR3 sequences, 8% occurring once. The sample consisted of blood, either unsorted or a sorted T cell fraction (not recorded which). The receptors stem from a male donor with ankylosing spondylitis.

The table lists this clonotype with a few counts. The chain carries TRBV2 and TRBJ2-1; D possibly corresponds to TRBD1 (6 bases). The germline V and J ends were trimmed by 6 bases and 6 bases, with 12 bases remaining between them. The CDR3 sequence is 13 residues long. The germline CDR1 and CDR2 sequences are SNHLY and FYNNEI. CDR3 region: CASRGDRSNEQFF. The CDR3 coding sequence is TGTGCCAGCAGGGGTGACAGGAGCAATGAGCAGTTCTTC.

This clonotype was detected many times. The rearrangement uses TRBV20-1 and TRBJ1-5; 7 bases match TRBD1. The CDR3 covers 14 residues. Trimming at V came to 4 bases and at J to 0 bases, leaving 3 bases not matched to a gene. Germline CDR1 reads DFQATT; CDR2 reads SNEGSKA (reference sequence). The CDR3 region has the DNA TGCAGTGCTACCGACAGGGTTAGCAATCAGCCCCAGCATTTT. As protein: CSATDRVSNQPQHF.

This rearrangement joins TRBV5-1 to TRBJ2-7, with 10 bases identical to TRBD2. The junction had 6 bases not matched to a gene; V was cut back by 4 bases and J by 5 bases. Germline V CDR1 and CDR2: SGHRS, YFSETQ. This CDR3 is 14 amino acids long. The CDR3 spells CASSIASGRDEQYF. CDR3 sequence (DNA): TGCGCCAGCAGCATCGCTAGCGGGAGAGACGAGCAGTACTTC.

This clonotype has a handful of counts. The chain carries TRBV5-6 and TRBJ2-7; D is unresolved. The CDR3 length is 16 residues. The germline CDR1 and CDR2 sequences are SGHDT and YYEEEE. Trimming pared 0 bases from V and 0 bases from J, leaving 13 bases between. CDR3 residues: CASSLVTRRSSYEQYF. CDR3 nucleotide sequence: TGTGCCAGCAGCTTGGTGACCCGCCGAAGCTCCTACGAGCAGTACTTC.

This clonotype has ten or more counts. The V gene is TRBV20-1, the J gene TRBJ1-5; unclear D gene. Germline CDR1 DFQATT, CDR2 SNEGSKA (reference sequence). The V end was cut by 1 base, the J end by 0 bases, with 13 bases between. The CDR3 spans 16 residues. CDR3 loop: CSARGWGTSSNQPQHF. CDR3 DNA sequence: TGCAGTGCTAGAGGGTGGGGAACCTCTAGCAATCAGCCCCAGCATTTT.

The rearrangement links TRBV15 to TRBJ2-1; D unresolved. Looked up from germline, CDR1 is LNHNV and CDR2 is YYDKDF (reference sequence). Trimming removed 3 bases at V and 8 bases at J, with 17 bases between. The length of the CDR3 is 15 residues. The CDR3 loop is CATSSSRPSMDEQFF. CDR3 DNA sequence: TGTGCCACCAGCAGCTCCCGTCCCAGCATGGATGAGCAGTTCTTC. Full variable domain (remainder filled in from reference TRBV15 and TRBJ2-1): DAMVIQNPRYQVTQFGKPVTLSCSQTLNHNVMYWYQQKSSQAPKLLFHYYDKDFNNEADTPDNFQSRRPNTSFCFLDIRSPGLGDTAMYLCATSSSRPSMDEQFFGPGTRLTVL.

The sample holds many counts of this clonotype. The chain carries TRBV5-6 and TRBJ2-7, with a possible D match to TRBD1 (5 bases). CDR3 length: 12 residues. The V gene lost 4 bases and the J gene lost 3 bases, with 8 bases spanning the gap. CDR1 and CDR2 from the germline V gene are SGHDT and YYEEEE. CDR3 in amino acids: CASSTGHYEQYF. CDR3 DNA sequence: TGTGCCAGCAGCACTGGACACTACGAGCAGTACTTC.

This chain uses TRBV30 with TRBJ1-6; 10 nucleotides agree with TRBD1. This CDR3 is built from 15 residues. Trimming cost V 5 bases and J 8 bases; bases outside gene matches: 9. The germline gives CDR1 GTSNPN, CDR2 SVGIG (reference sequence). CDR3 sequence: CAWDAIGTGDSPLHF. The CDR3 DNA reads as TGTGCCTGGGACGCGATCGGGACAGGGGATTCACCCCTCCACTTT.

The V and J genes are TRBV7-9 and TRBJ2-5, with D tentatively TRBD2 (5 bases). CDR1 and CDR2 from the germline V gene are SEHNR and FQNEAQ (reference sequence). This CDR3 contains 15 residues. Trimming pared 2 bases from V and 5 bases from J, leaving 15 bases between. The CDR3 coding sequence is TGTGCCAGCAGCTTAAACGTGGGAGCTGCGGAGACCCAGTACTTC. Translating gives CASSLNVGAAETQYF. Together with reference TRBV7-9 and TRBJ2-5, the CDR3 gives the full variable domain: DTGVSQNPRHKITKRGQNVTFRCDPISEHNRLYWYRQTLGQGPEFLTYFQNEAQLEKSRLLSDRFSAERPKGSFSTLEIQRTEQGDSAMYLCASSLNVGAAETQYFGPGTRLLVL.

This clonotype was found many times. This chain links TRBV7-2 with TRBJ2-1; the match to TRBD2 covers 7 bases. Germline CDR1 and CDR2: SGHTA and FQGNSA. This CDR3 has 13 amino acids. J gave up 9 bases and V 3 bases, and 5 bases lay outside the gene matches. In nucleotides, the CDR3 is TGTGCCAGCAGCTTGACTAGCCTGTTTGAGCAGTTCTTC. This codes for CASSLTSLFEQFF.

The table lists this clonotype with a few counts. This chain joins TRBV20-1 and TRBJ2-1; 9 bases are a match to TRBD2. There are 18 residues in the CDR3. Per germline, CDR1 DFQATT and CDR2 SNEGSKA (reference sequence). V was clipped by 3 bases and J by 2 bases; unmatched bases: 14. CDR3 DNA: TGCAGTGCTAGTCTCTTTAGGGGCGGGAGGGGGACCTACAATGAGCAGTTCTTC. Translating gives CSASLFRGGRGTYNEQFF.

This clonotype was counted many times. In DNA, the CDR3 is TGTGCCAGCAGCCAAGCCGGGACTAGACAAGAGACCCAGTACTTC. Protein product: CASSQAGTRQETQYF. The chain employs TRBV4-2 and TRBJ2-5, with 8 bases that match TRBD2. J was trimmed by 2 bases and V by 1 base; bases with no gene match: 3. This CDR3 region has 15 residues. Germline CDR1 and CDR2: LGHNA and YNFKEQ.

The chain couples TRBV27 to TRBJ2-2, with TRBD2 matching 14 bases. The CDR3 runs 20 residues. Germline CDR1 and CDR2: MNHEY and SMNVEV (reference sequence). The ends lost 4 bases at V and 1 base at J; junction bases unmatched: 11. The CDR3 loop reads CASSYGPGLAGVGNTGELFF. CDR3 DNA sequence: TGTGCCAGCAGTTACGGACCGGGACTAGCGGGAGTTGGGAACACCGGGGAGCTGTTTTTT.

This clonotype has a handful of counts. The chain combines TRBV19 with TRBJ1-5; 7 bases agree with TRBD1. CDR3 length equals 14 residues. The germline gives CDR1 LNHDA, CDR2 SQIVND (reference sequence). V shed 6 bases and J 6 bases; nucleotides not matched to a gene: 8. The CDR3 DNA reads as TGTGCCAGTAGATTAACAGGGGCGGGTCAGCCCCAGCATTTT. Encoded protein: CASRLTGAGQPQHF.

The table lists this clonotype with many counts. The V and J genes are TRBV7-2 and TRBJ2-5; D unclear. Trimming stripped 0 bases from V and 5 bases from J, with 13 bases between. The CDR3 covers 15 residues. Germline assignment: CDR1 SGHTA and CDR2 FQGNSA. CDR3 bases: TGTGCCAGCAGCTTAGCGTCGGCTAACGGGGAGACCCAGTACTTC. This gives the protein CASSLASANGETQYF. Full variable domain (remainder filled in from reference TRBV7-2 and TRBJ2-5): GAGVSQSPSNKVTEKGKDVELRCDPISGHTALYWYRQSLGQGLEFLIYFQGNSAPDKSGLPSDRFSAERTGGSVSTLTIQRTQQEDSAVYLCASSLASANGETQYFGPGTRLLVL.

A word on this clonotype: A junction end diverges from the germline sequence, so it may reflect a read error. The J gene is TRBJ1-5, the V gene TRBV6-1; 9 nucleotides line up with TRBD1. CDR1 MNHNS and CDR2 SASEGT come from the germline V gene. CDR3 size: 16 residues. The CDR3 sequence is CASRPGQGLLNLPQHF. The CDR3 DNA reads TGTGCCAGCAGGCCTGGACAGGGGTTACTCAATCTGCCCCAGCATTTT.

In this sample, this clonotype turned up a few times. V is TRBV29-1 and J is TRBJ1-1, with D uncertain. V was shortened by 4 bases and J by 0 bases, with 9 bases between the two germline ends. The CDR3 spans 13 residues. Germline CDR1 SQVTM, CDR2 ANQGSEA. The CDR3 DNA sequence: TGCAGCGTTGGGTTAACGGTGAACACTGAAGCTTTCTTT. Protein sequence: CSVGLTVNTEAFF.

The sample holds many counts of this clonotype. The CDR3, as DNA: TGTGCCAGCAGCCCCCGACTAGCGGGACCCTACGAGCAGTACTTC. Its protein product is CASSPRLAGPYEQYF. The chain uses TRBV6-2 or TRBV6-3 and TRBJ2-7, with 11 bases that match TRBD2. The CDR3 has 15 residues. Germline V gives CDR1 MNHEY, CDR2 SVGEGT. Trimming removed 6 bases from V and 2 bases from J; junction bases left unmatched: 6.